This TCR beta chain was retrieved from a study of cytomegalovirus exposure and HLA in healthy donors. Germline CDR1 is SGHTA and CDR2 is FQGNSA. The trim removed 2 bases at V and 6 bases at J, leaving 9 bases unmatched. CDR3 length: 15 amino acids. Note on this clone: Its target is unknown.

Broader study findings: TCR beta chains numbering more than 150 were designated cytomegalovirus-associated. Accurate prediction of HLA-A and HLA-B alleles (for most subjects) was reportedly achieved from TCR beta sequences. The records held CMV serostatus as the only immune exposure information.

Both 60 Vbeta primers and 13 Jbeta primers went into the PCR. The assay was immunoSEQ multiplex PCR, and TCRdb's table has in-frame clones only and misses some. The sample comprises approximately 110,000 clones, roughly four fifths of which are singletons, and around 2.7% rests with the top ten. Donors counted as nominally healthy when sampled, yet unrecorded immune exposures were likely. The sample consisted of PBMCs. The genes are TRBV7-2 and TRBJ2-7; TRBD1 agrees at 8 bases. The receptor comes from a woman aged 18-29 years in good health and CMV-seronegative. CDR3 bases: TGTGCCAGCAGCTTAACGCCAGGGGGCGCGGGCGAGCAGTACTTC. Its protein is CASSLTPGGAGEQYF.